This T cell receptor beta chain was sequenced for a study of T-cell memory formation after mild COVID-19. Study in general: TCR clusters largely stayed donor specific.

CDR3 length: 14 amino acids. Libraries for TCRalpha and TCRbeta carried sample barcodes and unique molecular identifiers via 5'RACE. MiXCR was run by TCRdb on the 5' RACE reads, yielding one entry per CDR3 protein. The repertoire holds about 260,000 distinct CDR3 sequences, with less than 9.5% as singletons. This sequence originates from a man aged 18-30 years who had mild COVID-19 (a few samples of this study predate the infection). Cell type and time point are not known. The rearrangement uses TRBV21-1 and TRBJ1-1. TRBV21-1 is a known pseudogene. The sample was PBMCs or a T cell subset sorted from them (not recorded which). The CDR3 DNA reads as TGTGCCAGCAGCAAAGTCGGGGAAAACACTGAAGCTTTCTTT. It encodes CASSKVGENTEAFF.